The rows below give T cell receptor beta chains drawn from one sample of a study of T cells after yellow fever vaccination. TCRdb fed the 5' RACE reads into MiXCR, producing one record per CDR3 protein. The sample records a few hundred thousand distinct CDR3 sequences, roughly 4% being singletons. Sample: PBMCs, taken 5 days after the yellow fever booster vaccination. These receptors all come from a man younger than 35 who received the YFV17D yellow fever vaccine. CDR3s include the opening cysteine and the closing phenylalanine or tryptophan. D genes are given only for firm matches. The listing skips clone size in some rows; elsewhere it reads once, few, many or a size class.

>TRBV19|-|few|TRBJ2-4
CASRDREGFGYIQYF
TGTGCCAGTAGGGACCGCGAAGGATTTGGTTACATTCAGTACTTC
>TRBV20-1|-|many|TRBJ2-3
CSAPGPLSTDTQYF
TGCAGTGCTCCTGGTCCCTTGAGCACAGATACGCAGTATTTT
>TRBV9|-|few|TRBJ2-7
CASSVGAVTYEQYF
TGTGCCAGCAGTGTGGGAGCGGTTACCTACGAGCAGTACTTC
>TRBV12-3/TRBV12-4|-|many|TRBJ1-1
CASSPRRGVAEAFF
TGTGCCAGCAGCCCCCGCAGGGGTGTCGCTGAAGCTTTCTTT
>TRBV2|-|many|TRBJ2-4
CASSGPRLQNIQYF
TGTGCCAGCAGTGGACCGAGGTTACAGAACATTCAGTACTTC
>TRBV5-1|TRBD2|many|TRBJ2-3
CASSFGGGGEDTQYF
TGCGCCAGCAGCTTTGGCGGGGGGGGCGAAGATACGCAGTATTTT
>TRBV11-3|-|few|TRBJ2-1
CASSARDSYNEQFF
TGTGCCAGCAGCGCGAGAGACAGCTACAATGAGCAGTTCTTC
>TRBV20-1|-|-|TRBJ1-4
CSAREGSEKLFF
TGCAGTGCTAGAGAGGGTTCGGAAAAACTGTTTTTT
>TRBV10-1|-|few|TRBJ2-7
CASSEVGAGAEQYF
TGCGCCAGCAGTGAGGTAGGGGCAGGGGCGGAACAGTACTTC
>TRBV7-2|-|many|TRBJ2-5
CASSSRRDGETQYF
TGTGCCAGCAGCTCACGTAGGGATGGGGAGACCCAGTACTTC